The next 24 T cell receptor beta chains were all read from a single sample in a study of cytomegalovirus exposure and HLA in healthy donors. Primers: 60 Vbeta forward and 13 Jbeta reverse. Using immunoSEQ multiplex PCR, the repertoire was profiled, and TCRdb retains in-frame clones only, with some absent. The sample lists 90,000 to 130,000 clones; around 88% were seen once. The specimen was PBMCs. The receptors derive from a man aged 40-50 years in good health and CMV-seronegative.

V and J are TRBV11-2 and TRBJ2-5; 10 bases match TRBD1. Germline V gene lookup returns CDR1 SGHAT and CDR2 FQNNGV. The CDR3 runs to 15 residues. V was clipped by 3 bases and J by 3 bases; unmatched bases: 4. The CDR3 loop is CASSFSGTGEETQYF. The CDR3 DNA sequence: TGTGCCAGCAGCTTTTCCGGGACAGGGGAAGAGACCCAGTACTTC.

CDR3: CSVERLAGYNEQFF. CDR3 nucleotide sequence: TGCAGCGTTGAACGACTAGCGGGGTACAATGAGCAGTTCTTC. This rearrangement joins TRBV29-1 to TRBJ2-1; 11 positions match TRBD2. With 2 bases clipped from V and 4 bases from J, the junction kept 1 base outside the gene matches. The CDR3 has 14 residues. Germline V gives CDR1 SQVTM, CDR2 ANQGSEA.

This rearrangement joins TRBV7-9 to TRBJ1-4; tentatively, D is TRBD1 (6 bases). V dropped 5 bases and J dropped 5 bases, with 15 bases sitting between them. Germline CDR1 reads SEHNR; CDR2 reads FQNEAQ (reference sequence). The CDR3 is made up of 15 amino acids. CDR3 region: CASSPGDGPNEKLFF. DNA for the CDR3: TGTGCCAGCAGCCCAGGGGACGGACCGAATGAAAAACTGTTTTTT.

CDR3 coding DNA: TGCGCCAGCAGCCGGCCGGGAGGGGACCAAAAACTGTTTTTT. The encoded protein is CASSRPGGDQKLFF. The V gene is TRBV5-1, the J gene TRBJ1-4; perhaps TRBD1 as D (5 bases). Germline V lookup: CDR1 SGHRS, CDR2 YFSETQ. V lost 4 bases, J lost 9 bases, and 16 bases lay in between. The CDR3 runs to 14 residues. Supplemented by reference TRBV5-1 and TRBJ1-4, the full variable domain reads KAGVTQTPRYLIKTRGQQVTLSCSPISGHRSVSWYQQTPGQGLQFLFEYFSETQRNKGNFPGRFSGRQFSNSRSEMNVSTLELGDSALYLCASSRPGGDQKLFFGSGTQLSVL.

The chain couples TRBV18 to TRBJ2-3; 9 bases align to TRBD2. V trimming: 0 bases; J trimming: 6 bases; junction bases outside the gene matches: 1. The CDR3 consists of 14 residues. The germline V gene encodes CDR1 KGHSH and CDR2 LQKENI. This CDR3 is CASSPPGLADTQYF. The CDR3 DNA sequence: TGTGCCAGCTCACCACCGGGACTAGCTGATACGCAGTATTTT.

The chain is built from TRBV25-1 and TRBJ1-1; 10 bases are shared with TRBD1. CDR1 is MGHDK, CDR2 SYGVNS, per germline. The V gene end was trimmed by 0 bases and the J gene end by 4 bases; junction bases not matched to a gene: 2. This CDR3 region has 15 residues. The CDR3 is CASSEYRQGATEAFF. Here the CDR3 DNA reads TGTGCCAGCAGTGAATATCGACAGGGGGCCACTGAAGCTTTCTTT.

The V call is TRBV7-2, the J call TRBJ2-1; 8 bases match TRBD2. The germline V gene encodes CDR1 SGHTA and CDR2 FQGNSA. Trimming at V came to 3 bases and at J to 4 bases, leaving 5 bases not matched to a gene. There are 15 residues in the CDR3. The CDR3 DNA reads as TGTGCCAGCAGCTTGACCAGCGGGGGTTACAATGAGCAGTTCTTC. Translation gives CASSLTSGGYNEQFF.

V and J are TRBV5-8 and TRBJ1-2; the D gene is possibly TRBD1 (5 bases). The V end was cut by 6 bases, the J end by 4 bases, with 10 bases between. This CDR3 has 12 residues. The V gene's germline CDR1 is SGHTS and CDR2 YDEGEE. The CDR3 region is CASNRQFYGYTF. Here the CDR3 DNA reads TGTGCCAGCAACCGACAGTTCTATGGCTACACCTTC. Full variable domain (remainder filled in from reference TRBV5-8 and TRBJ1-2): EAGVTQSPTHLIKTRGQQATLRCSPISGHTSVYWYQQALGLGLQFLLWYDEGEERNRGNFPPRFSGRQFPNYSSELNVNALELEDSALYLCASNRQFYGYTFGSGTRLTVV.

The chain recombines TRBV2 with TRBJ2-7, with a possible D match to TRBD1 (6 bases). V dropped 8 bases and J dropped 3 bases, with 14 bases sitting between them. The V gene's germline CDR1 is SNHLY and CDR2 FYNNEI. CDR3 size: 13 residues. CDR3 bases: TGTGCCAGCGACCCGGGACACATCTACGAGCAGTACTTC. Translating it yields CASDPGHIYEQYF.

The chain links TRBV28 to TRBJ1-5; tentative D call: TRBD1 (6 bases). CDR3 length: 15 amino acids. Germline CDR1 MDHEN, CDR2 SYDVKM. Trimming removed 5 bases from V and 0 bases from J, with 11 bases in between. CDR3 protein: CASSHTGPSNQPQHF. The CDR3 DNA reads TGTGCCAGCAGTCACACAGGGCCTAGCAATCAGCCCCAGCATTTT.

The chain is built from TRBV5-6 and TRBJ2-5, with TRBD2 matching 10 bases. Per the germline V gene, CDR1 is SGHDT and CDR2 is YYEEEE. The CDR3 is made up of 15 amino acids. The V segment lost 2 bases and the J segment 4 bases; nucleotides outside the gene matches: 5. Here the CDR3 DNA reads TGTGCCAGCAGCTTTTTTTCTAGCGGGGGAGAGACCCAGTACTTC. Translating it yields CASSFFSSGGETQYF.

The genes are TRBV11-3 and TRBJ2-2; 8 nucleotides align to TRBD1. From germline, CDR1 is SGHNT and CDR2 YENEEA. This CDR3 region has 16 residues. The V and J ends lost 1 base and 6 bases, in that order; junction bases with no gene match: 7. The CDR3 nucleotides are TGTGCCAGCAGCTTAGTCTCCGCAGGGGGCCCCGGGGAGCTGTTTTTT. This sequence encodes CASSLVSAGGPGELFF.

V and J are TRBV5-5 and TRBJ2-7; D is unresolved. V was trimmed by 2 bases and J by 1 base, leaving 7 bases between them. The V gene's germline CDR1 is SGHKS and CDR2 YYEKEE (reference sequence). This CDR3 has 13 amino acids. In DNA form, the CDR3 reads TGTGCCAGCAGCTTTGCCAGTTCCTACGAGCAGTACTTC. It codes for CASSFASSYEQYF.

The table lists this clone with a few counts. This chain joins TRBV28 and TRBJ1-5, with D perhaps matching TRBD1 (6 bases). This CDR3 spans 13 amino acids. Germline V gene data show CDR1 as MDHEN and CDR2 as SYDVKM. The V end was cut by 7 bases, the J end by 4 bases, with 11 bases between. CDR3 sequence (DNA): TGTGCCAGCACTACCAGGGGAAATCAGCCCCAGCATTTT. Protein sequence: CASTTRGNQPQHF.

This chain joins TRBV6-4 and TRBJ1-1; D uncertain. The CDR3 runs 13 residues. V lost 6 bases, J lost 4 bases, and 12 bases lay in between. Germline-derived CDR1 and CDR2 are MRHNA and SNTAGT. CDR3 residues: CASRSQRGTEAFF. CDR3 nucleotides: TGTGCCAGCAGATCCCAGCGGGGCACTGAAGCTTTCTTT.

The J gene is TRBJ2-3, the V gene TRBV7-3, with 8 bases identical to TRBD2. After removal of 5 bases from V and 4 bases from J, the junction contained 8 bases not matched to a gene. This CDR3 contains 15 residues. Germline V gene data show CDR1 as SGHTA and CDR2 as FQGTGA. This chain's CDR3 is CASSRSGGRSDTQYF. Here the CDR3 DNA reads TGTGCCAGCAGCCGAAGCGGGGGCAGGTCAGATACGCAGTATTTT. Together with reference TRBV7-3 and TRBJ2-3, the CDR3 gives the full variable domain: GAGVSQTPSNKVTEKGKYVELRCDPISGHTALYWYRQSLGQGPEFLIYFQGTGAADDSGLPNDRFFAVRPEGSVSTLKIQRTERGDSAVYLCASSRSGGRSDTQYFGPGTRLTVL.

The genes are TRBV30 and TRBJ2-7, with 7 bases lining up with TRBD1. Germline CDR1 GTSNPN, CDR2 SVGIG (reference sequence). The trim removed 2 bases at V and 3 bases at J, leaving 7 bases unmatched. The CDR3 runs to 14 residues. This CDR3 reads CAWSFGTEYYEQYF. CDR3 DNA sequence: TGTGCCTGGAGTTTCGGGACAGAATACTACGAGCAGTACTTC.

Notes on this clone: Within the sample, other DNA sequences also encode this same CDR3. The chain recombines TRBV5-1 with TRBJ1-1; weak D call: TRBD1 (6 bases). Deletions cut 4 bases from V and 0 bases from J, with 10 bases between. Germline values: CDR1 SGHRS, CDR2 YFSETQ. This CDR3 has 14 amino acids. The CDR3 region has the DNA TGCGCCAGCAGCCCGCAGGGGATGAACACTGAAGCTTTCTTT. It yields the protein CASSPQGMNTEAFF. Using reference TRBV5-1 and TRBJ1-1 for the parts outside the CDR3, the full variable domain is KAGVTQTPRYLIKTRGQQVTLSCSPISGHRSVSWYQQTPGQGLQFLFEYFSETQRNKGNFPGRFSGRQFSNSRSEMNVSTLELGDSALYLCASSPQGMNTEAFFGQGTRLTVV.

V gene TRBV29-1 combines with J gene TRBJ1-2; 7 bases are shared with TRBD1. Losses at the gene ends were 6 bases for V and 4 bases for J; bases not matched to a gene: 8. The CDR3 is 13 residues long. Germline V gene sequence: CDR1 SQVTM, CDR2 ANQGSEA. CDR3 DNA: TGCAGCGTCGTGATGGACAGGCTCTATGGCTACACCTTC. Its translation: CSVVMDRLYGYTF.

V and J are TRBV15 and TRBJ2-7; 9 nucleotides agree with TRBD1. The J segment lost 5 bases and the V segment lost 0 bases, leaving 2 bases of the junction unmatched. This CDR3 region has 14 residues. CDR1 is LNHNV and CDR2 is YYDKDF in the germline V gene (reference sequence). CDR3 coding DNA: TGTGCCACCAGCAGAGAACAGGGGGCCCACGAGCAGTACTTC. Its translation is CATSREQGAHEQYF.

The chain has TRBV2 and TRBJ2-7, with 11 bases matching TRBD2. The CDR3 has 14 amino acids. The germline V gene has CDR1 SNHLY and CDR2 FYNNEI. V lost 7 bases to trimming and J lost 1 base; unmatched junction nucleotides: 3. The CDR3 reads CASTASGGSYEQYF. The DNA of the CDR3 is TGTGCCAGCACTGCTAGCGGGGGGTCCTACGAGCAGTACTTC.

The chain recombines TRBV6-5 with TRBJ1-1; D gene unclear. The CDR3 has 16 residues. Per germline, CDR1 MNHEY and CDR2 SVGAGI. V lost 4 bases to trimming and J lost 0 bases, with 15 bases between them. CDR3 sequence reads: CASSFSLGLMNTEAFF. The DNA of the CDR3 is TGTGCCAGCAGTTTCTCGTTGGGCCTAATGAACACTGAAGCTTTCTTT.

The chain links TRBV7-2 to TRBJ2-1; a possible D gene is TRBD1 (5 bases). V lost 0 bases, J lost 0 bases, and 12 bases lay in between. CDR1 is SGHTA and CDR2 is FQGNSA in the germline V gene. CDR3 length equals 17 residues. The chain's CDR3 is CASSLARTQGSYNEQFF. As DNA, the CDR3 is TGTGCCAGCAGCTTAGCGCGGACCCAGGGCTCCTACAATGAGCAGTTCTTC.

The gene calls are TRBV15 and TRBJ1-5; tentative D call: TRBD1 (5 bases). The CDR3 spans 20 residues. Looked up from germline, CDR1 is LNHNV and CDR2 is YYDKDF (reference sequence). V dropped 0 bases and J dropped 0 bases, with 21 bases sitting between them. The CDR3 loop is CATSRELRGVVPRSNQPQHF. CDR3 sequence (DNA): TGTGCCACCAGCAGAGAGTTGCGGGGGGTCGTACCTCGTAGCAATCAGCCCCAGCATTTT.